This T cell receptor (beta chain) stems from a study of blood T cell repertoires in COVID-19. The CDR3 runs to 14 residues. The germline V gene encodes CDR1 SGHDT and CDR2 YYEEEE. Trimming left V 4 bases short and J 7 bases short, with 12 bases between. Each participant's cohort was designated according to participant-reported clinical history. Authors' analysis steps: It was from reference gene primer amplification that nucleated cell counts were estimated. This table comes from immunoSEQ multiplex PCR, and its TCRdb copy is limited to in-frame clones, with some not included. V and J calls and clone size are those listed in that table; D and trimming were worked out from the DNA. The sample has fewer than 500,000 clones, about 85% seen once.

The rearrangement uses TRBV5-6 and TRBJ1-6; D is undetermined. This receptor was identified in a woman aged 18 to 35 with acute COVID-19. The material sequenced was PBMCs or T cells enriched from blood (not recorded which). CDR3 coding DNA: TGTGCCAGCAGCCGCGGCTCTCGGAATTCACCCCTCCACTTT. Translated, it gives CASSRGSRNSPLHF.